Shown below are 22 T cell receptor beta chains from a single sample sequenced in a study of cytomegalovirus exposure and HLA in healthy donors. Amplification used 60 Vbeta primers and 13 Jbeta primers. Profiling relied on immunoSEQ multiplex PCR, and the TCRdb table lists in-frame clones only, not all of them. This sample has some 120,000 clones, with 60% to 75% found just once. The specimen was PBMCs. Receptors originate from a woman in her thirties or forties in good health and CMV-seropositive.

The chain carries TRBV29-1 and TRBJ2-3; possible D gene TRBD2, 5 bases. V was cut by 6 bases and J by 0 bases, with 13 bases left in between. Germline values: CDR1 SQVTM, CDR2 ANQGSEA. CDR3 size: 14 residues. For the CDR3, the DNA is TGCAGCGTAGCCAGCGGAGTTAGCACAGATACGCAGTATTTT. Amino acids: CSVASGVSTDTQYF.

J is TRBJ2-6 and V is TRBV27; 10 bases are a match to TRBD2. CDR3 length: 16 residues. The germline gives CDR1 MNHEY, CDR2 SMNVEV (reference sequence). V lost 3 bases to trimming and J lost 2 bases; unmatched junction nucleotides: 1. The CDR3 is CASSFSGGAGANVLTF. CDR3 DNA: TGTGCCAGCAGTTTCAGCGGGGGGGCTGGGGCCAACGTCCTGACTTTC.

The rearrangement links TRBV9 to TRBJ2-1; 10 bases align to TRBD2. CDR3 length equals 16 residues. The germline V gene encodes CDR1 SGDLS and CDR2 YYNGEE. V lost 0 bases to trimming and J lost 6 bases; unmatched junction nucleotides: 6. The CDR3 is CASSVDLAGVVNEQFF. The CDR3 region has the DNA TGTGCCAGCAGCGTAGACCTAGCGGGAGTCGTCAATGAGCAGTTCTTC.

This clone has more than one count but fewer than ten. The CDR3 DNA is TGCGCCAGCAGCCAGATACTCGACACCCAGGTCGCCCATCAGCCCCAGCATTTT. Its protein is CASSQILDTQVAHQPQHF. This chain uses TRBV4-1 with TRBJ1-5; no clear D. The CDR3 is 18 residues long. Germline CDR1 is MGHRA and CDR2 is YSYEKL. The V end lost 3 bases, the J end lost 5 bases, and 23 bases lay between the germline ends.

This chain connects TRBV7-8 to TRBJ2-5; TRBD2 aligns across 10 bases. Germline V gene sequence: CDR1 SGHVS, CDR2 FQNEAQ. The junction had 15 bases not matched to a gene; V was cut back by 6 bases and J by 5 bases. This CDR3 comprises 17 residues. This CDR3 is CASSKGSLAGGRETQYF. The CDR3 DNA reads TGTGCCAGCAGTAAAGGATCCTTAGCGGGAGGCAGGGAGACCCAGTACTTC.

About this clone itself: The identical CDR3 is also encoded by other nucleotide sequences in the sample. The V and J genes are TRBV18 and TRBJ2-7, with 8 bases lining up with TRBD1. The CDR3 covers 15 residues. Per germline, CDR1 KGHSH and CDR2 LQKENI. V shed 3 bases and J 0 bases; nucleotides not matched to a gene: 4. CDR3 sequence reads: CASSPGTGLSYEQYF. As DNA, the CDR3 is TGTGCCAGCTCACCTGGGACAGGACTCTCCTACGAGCAGTACTTC.

CDR3 DNA sequence: TGCAGCGTCGCGCAGAGAGGGGGCGTAGGGGACACTGAAGCTTTCTTT. Protein product: CSVAQRGGVGDTEAFF. The rearrangement uses TRBV29-1 and TRBJ1-1; 7 bases are a match to TRBD1. Germline V CDR1 and CDR2: SQVTM, ANQGSEA. The junction had 16 bases not matched to a gene; V was cut back by 6 bases and J by 3 bases. There are 16 residues in the CDR3.

The chain recombines TRBV7-3 with TRBJ2-1, with TRBD2 identical over 10 bases. The CDR3 length is 22 residues. Losses at the gene ends were 1 base for V and 2 bases for J; bases not matched to a gene: 20. CDR1 is SGHTA, CDR2 FQGTGA, per germline. CDR3 loop: CASSLKGMGPSWTSGAYNEQFF. For the CDR3, the DNA is TGTGCCAGCAGCTTAAAGGGCATGGGACCGTCCTGGACTAGCGGTGCCTACAATGAGCAGTTCTTC. Full variable domain (remainder filled in from reference TRBV7-3 and TRBJ2-1): GAGVSQTPSNKVTEKGKYVELRCDPISGHTALYWYRQSLGQGPEFLIYFQGTGAADDSGLPNDRFFAVRPEGSVSTLKIQRTERGDSAVYLCASSLKGMGPSWTSGAYNEQFFGPGTRLTVL.

This clone was counted a single time. The chain has TRBV12-5 and TRBJ2-7; 10 bases align to TRBD1. The CDR3 runs 17 residues. CDR1 LGHNT and CDR2 FRNRAP come from the germline V gene. Trimming took 0 bases from V and 4 from J; bases not matched to a gene: 9. The CDR3 nucleotides read TGTGCTAGTGGTTTGGTACTCGGTAGGACAGGGGGTTACGAGCAGTACTTC. Translated, it gives CASGLVLGRTGGYEQYF.

The V and J genes are TRBV7-2 and TRBJ2-1, with 11 nucleotides matching TRBD2. The CDR3 contains 17 residues. The V gene's germline CDR1 is SGHTA and CDR2 FQGNSA. V gave up 4 bases and J gave up 9 bases; unmatched junction bases: 14. This chain's CDR3 is CASSSLSLAGVSGEQFF. CDR3 nucleotide sequence: TGTGCCAGCAGCTCTCTTTCACTAGCGGGGGTGTCGGGTGAGCAGTTCTTC.

CDR3 sequence reads: CASSRDRNSYNEQFF. The CDR3 DNA is TGTGCCAGCAGTCGGGACAGGAACTCCTACAATGAGCAGTTCTTC. This chain joins TRBV4-2 and TRBJ2-1; 8 positions agree with TRBD1. CDR1 and CDR2 from the germline V gene are LGHNA and YNFKEQ. The CDR3 has 15 residues. J gave up 0 bases and V 6 bases, and 4 bases lay outside the gene matches.

This clone was recorded a few times. The rearrangement uses TRBV2 and TRBJ1-2; D is possibly TRBD1 (5 bases). From germline, CDR1 is SNHLY and CDR2 FYNNEI. V gave up 4 bases and J gave up 8 bases, with 20 bases separating them. The CDR3 consists of 15 residues. CDR3 in amino acids: CASSVASGQGEGYTF. Written as DNA, the CDR3 is TGTGCCAGCAGTGTGGCCTCCGGGCAGGGTGAGGGCTACACCTTC.

This chain links TRBV18 with TRBJ1-5; the match to TRBD1 covers 8 bases. The CDR3 covers 16 residues. V trimming: 3 bases; J trimming: 1 base; junction bases outside the gene matches: 5. Germline V gives CDR1 KGHSH, CDR2 LQKENI. The CDR3 DNA reads TGTGCCAGCTCACCGGCTGGACAGGGCAGCAATCAGCCCCAGCATTTT. It encodes CASSPAGQGSNQPQHF.

The genes are TRBV6-4 and TRBJ1-2; possible D gene TRBD1, 6 bases. CDR3 size: 15 residues. V was trimmed by 0 bases and J by 4 bases, leaving 12 bases between them. Germline CDR1 reads MRHNA; CDR2 reads SNTAGT. As DNA, the CDR3 is TGTGCCAGCAGTGACTCTTTGGGACACCCCTATGGCTACACCTTC. Its translation: CASSDSLGHPYGYTF.

The rearrangement uses TRBV15 and TRBJ2-7, with TRBD1 matching 9 bases. The ends lost 5 bases at V and 4 bases at J; junction bases unmatched: 9. The CDR3 loop spans 15 amino acids. Per the germline V gene, CDR1 is LNHNV and CDR2 is YYDKDF (reference sequence). DNA for the CDR3: TGTGCCACCAGCCAGAGTGTGGGACAGGGTTACGAGCAGTACTTC. Its protein is CATSQSVGQGYEQYF.

This chain uses TRBV9 with TRBJ2-7; 8 bases line up with TRBD1. This CDR3 is 16 amino acids long. The ends lost 0 bases at V and 9 bases at J; junction bases unmatched: 14. Looked up from germline, CDR1 is SGDLS and CDR2 is YYNGEE. Here the CDR3 DNA reads TGTGCCAGCAGCGTAGCTACGATGACAGGGGAATCGGGGCAGTACTTC. Its protein is CASSVATMTGESGQYF.

V is TRBV7-3 and J is TRBJ1-2; 7 nucleotides align to TRBD1. The CDR3 is made up of 12 amino acids. Germline V gives CDR1 SGHTA, CDR2 FQGTGA. V trimming: 4 bases; J trimming: 7 bases; junction bases outside the gene matches: 3. CDR3 nucleotides: TGTGCCAGCAGCTCCCACAGGGGTGGCTACACCTTC. This encodes CASSSHRGGYTF.

The chain joins TRBV28 to TRBJ2-3, with D possibly matching TRBD1 (6 bases). V lost 6 bases and J 3 bases, leaving 13 bases between the germline ends. Germline V gene sequence: CDR1 MDHEN, CDR2 SYDVKM. The CDR3 is 14 residues long. CDR3 residues: CASSQYQGTDTQYF. DNA of the CDR3: TGTGCCAGCAGCCAATACCAGGGGACAGATACGCAGTATTTT.

The chain combines TRBV7-2 with TRBJ1-2, with TRBD1 as a possible D gene (5 bases). V dropped 2 bases and J dropped 2 bases, with 15 bases sitting between them. Looked up from germline, CDR1 is SGHTA and CDR2 is FQGNSA. The CDR3 is 16 amino acids. The DNA for the CDR3 is TGTGCCAGCAGCTTAAGAACTCGACAGAGAAACTATGGCTACACCTTC. Its translation is CASSLRTRQRNYGYTF.

This clone was observed a handful of times. V gene TRBV7-9 combines with J gene TRBJ1-4, with D hard to call. The V gene's germline CDR1 is SEHNR and CDR2 FQNEAQ (reference sequence). CDR3 length: 17 residues. Trimming shortened V by 2 bases and J by 0 bases, and 13 bases separated the two germline ends. The DNA for the CDR3 is TGTGCCAGCAGCTTAATGGCCACAGCTTCAACTAATGAAAAACTGTTTTTT. It encodes CASSLMATASTNEKLFF.

The CDR3 is CASSSTGTGQPQHF. The CDR3 DNA reads TGTGCCAGCAGCTCGACAGGAACTGGCCAGCCCCAGCATTTT. The chain is built from TRBV6-5 and TRBJ1-5, with D possibly being TRBD1 (6 bases). Trimming removed 6 bases from V and 7 bases from J, with 16 bases in between. CDR3 length: 14 amino acids. The germline gives CDR1 MNHEY, CDR2 SVGAGI.

J is TRBJ1-2 and V is TRBV9, with no clear D. The CDR3 loop spans 16 amino acids. The germline V gene encodes CDR1 SGDLS and CDR2 YYNGEE. V gave up 0 bases and J gave up 5 bases, with 17 bases separating them. The DNA for the CDR3 is TGTGCCAGCAGCGTAGATTCTGGCCACCCCAGTTATGGCTACACCTTC. This translates into CASSVDSGHPSYGYTF.